The rows below give T cell receptor beta chains drawn from one sample of a study of radiation and T cells in renal cell carcinoma. Generated by immunoSEQ multiplex PCR, the TCRdb table keeps only in-frame clones and is missing some. The sample lists some 95,000 clones, 86% occurring once. This specimen consisted of blood, obtained from a patient whose treatment included radiotherapy and nephrectomy. The receptors stem from a man in his fifties or sixties with renal cell carcinoma. Both conserved end residues are part of each CDR3. The D gene is left open where the match is weak. Clone size, where shown, is once, few, many, or a class for clones that have expanded.

d_call: NA
v_call: TRBV6-5
j_call: TRBJ1-5
clone_size: NA
cdr3_nt: TGTGCCAGCAGCCACCGACGCAATCAGCCCCAGCATTTT
cdr3_aa: CASSHRRNQPQHF

d_call: NA
v_call: TRBV13
j_call: TRBJ1-2
clone_size: NA
cdr3_nt: TGTGCCAGCAGCTTATCAAGGGTAGACGGCTACACCTTC
cdr3_aa: CASSLSRVDGYTF

d_call: TRBD2
v_call: TRBV10-3
j_call: TRBJ2-1
clone_size: NA
cdr3_nt: TGTGCCATCAGTGATACGGGAGGGGAGCAGTTCTTC
cdr3_aa: CAISDTGGEQFF

d_call: NA
v_call: TRBV13
j_call: TRBJ1-3
clone_size: NA
cdr3_nt: TGTGCCAGCAGGACCGGAGGAAACACCATATATTTT
cdr3_aa: CASRTGGNTIYF

d_call: NA
v_call: TRBV18
j_call: TRBJ1-1
clone_size: NA
cdr3_nt: TGTGCCAGCTCACCAATCAGAGATGGCACTGAAGCTTTCTTT
cdr3_aa: CASSPIRDGTEAFF

d_call: NA
v_call: TRBV10-3
j_call: TRBJ1-1
clone_size: NA
cdr3_nt: TGTGCCATCAGTGAGTCGTGGGGGGGAGAGAGGGACGCTTTCTTT
cdr3_aa: CAISESWGGERDAFF

d_call: NA
v_call: TRBV27
j_call: TRBJ1-2
clone_size: NA
cdr3_nt: TGTGCCAGCAGGGGCGGGGGGGCCTTCTACAACTATGGCTACACCTTC
cdr3_aa: CASRGGGAFYNYGYTF

d_call: NA
v_call: TRBV9
j_call: TRBJ2-1
clone_size: NA
cdr3_nt: TGTGCCAGCAGCTTAGGACGGACTTACAATGAGCAGTTCTTC
cdr3_aa: CASSLGRTYNEQFF

d_call: NA
v_call: TRBV7-9
j_call: TRBJ2-3
clone_size: once
cdr3_nt: TGTGCCACCTCGAGTGGGCGCCCAAGGGTAGATACGCAGTATTTT
cdr3_aa: CATSSGRPRVDTQYF

d_call: NA
v_call: TRBV30
j_call: TRBJ2-5
clone_size: NA
cdr3_nt: TGTGCCAGTTACAAGAGTGCAGAGACCCAGTACTTC
cdr3_aa: CASYKSAETQYF

d_call: TRBD2
v_call: TRBV7-9
j_call: TRBJ2-1
clone_size: NA
cdr3_nt: TGTGCCAGCAGCCCCGGGACTAGCGGGTTCGATGAGCAGTTCTTC
cdr3_aa: CASSPGTSGFDEQFF

d_call: TRBD2
v_call: TRBV19
j_call: TRBJ2-7
clone_size: few
cdr3_nt: TGTGCCAGAACAGCGGGAGGAGAGAAGGACGAGCAGTACTTC
cdr3_aa: CARTAGGEKDEQYF

d_call: NA
v_call: TRBV6-6
j_call: TRBJ2-3
clone_size: once
cdr3_nt: TGTGCCAGCAGTTACTCGCAGGGGCCCAGCACAGATACGCAGTATTTT
cdr3_aa: CASSYSQGPSTDTQYF

d_call: NA
v_call: TRBV6-1
j_call: TRBJ1-1
clone_size: NA
cdr3_nt: TGTGCCAGCAGTGAAGCGGGAGGGAACACTGAAGCTTTCTTT
cdr3_aa: CASSEAGGNTEAFF

d_call: TRBD1
v_call: TRBV19
j_call: TRBJ1-1
clone_size: NA
cdr3_nt: TGTGCCAGTAGGACAACAGGGGACACTGAAGCTTTCTTT
cdr3_aa: CASRTTGDTEAFF

d_call: TRBD1
v_call: TRBV5-5
j_call: TRBJ2-7
clone_size: NA
cdr3_nt: TGTGCCAGCAGCTTTTCTATCAGGGGGAGTCCCTACGAGCAGTACTTC
cdr3_aa: CASSFSIRGSPYEQYF

d_call: NA
v_call: TRBV11-3
j_call: TRBJ1-4
clone_size: NA
cdr3_nt: TGTGCCAGCAGCGTTTTCTCCGGGCCAACTAATGAAAAACTGTTTTTT
cdr3_aa: CASSVFSGPTNEKLFF

d_call: NA
v_call: TRBV13
j_call: TRBJ2-7
clone_size: NA
cdr3_nt: TGTGCCAGCAGCTTAGGTTTAGGTCTCGAGCAGTACTTC
cdr3_aa: CASSLGLGLEQYF

d_call: TRBD2
v_call: TRBV7-2
j_call: TRBJ2-5
clone_size: NA
cdr3_nt: TGTGCCAGCAGCCCCCGAAGGTCTAGCGGGGGCCTCCAAGAGACCCAGTACTTC
cdr3_aa: CASSPRRSSGGLQETQYF

d_call: NA
v_call: TRBV7-9
j_call: TRBJ1-2
clone_size: NA
cdr3_nt: TGTGCCAGCAGCTTAGGGACCTATGGCTACACCTTC
cdr3_aa: CASSLGTYGYTF

d_call: NA
v_call: TRBV30
j_call: TRBJ2-3
clone_size: NA
cdr3_nt: TGTGCCTGGAGAAGGGGGGCCTCCGGCGGGGATACGCAGTATTTT
cdr3_aa: CAWRRGASGGDTQYF

d_call: NA
v_call: TRBV4-1
j_call: TRBJ1-2
clone_size: NA
cdr3_nt: TGCGCCAGCAGCCAAGATTTCGATGGGTCCAGGGTCGGCGGCTACACCTTC
cdr3_aa: CASSQDFDGSRVGGYTF

d_call: TRBD1
v_call: TRBV5-1
j_call: TRBJ2-7
clone_size: NA
cdr3_nt: TGCGCCAGCAGCAACGGACAGGGCCTACTCTACGAGCAGTACTTC
cdr3_aa: CASSNGQGLLYEQYF

d_call: NA
v_call: TRBV12-5
j_call: TRBJ2-7
clone_size: few
cdr3_nt: TGTGCTAGTGGTTTGGTAGCTAGGTCATCGAGCTCCTACGAGCAGTACTTC
cdr3_aa: CASGLVARSSSSYEQYF

d_call: NA
v_call: TRBV19
j_call: TRBJ1-2
clone_size: NA
cdr3_nt: TGTGCCAGTAGTACCCAATCAGGGGCCCTTGAATTGAGCTACACCTTC
cdr3_aa: CASSTQSGALELSYTF

d_call: TRBD1
v_call: TRBV9
j_call: TRBJ1-4
clone_size: few
cdr3_nt: TGTGCCAGCAGTTGGGCGGGACAGGGTAATGAAAAACTGTTTTTT
cdr3_aa: CASSWAGQGNEKLFF

d_call: NA
v_call: TRBV27
j_call: TRBJ2-7
clone_size: NA
cdr3_nt: TGTGCCAGCAGTAGAGAACTTGGCAGGGGATACGAGCAGTACTTC
cdr3_aa: CASSRELGRGYEQYF

d_call: NA
v_call: TRBV27
j_call: TRBJ1-1
clone_size: NA
cdr3_nt: TGTGCCAGCCAGGTGGGTCCCCTGGGCACTGAAGCTTTCTTT
cdr3_aa: CASQVGPLGTEAFF

d_call: NA
v_call: TRBV27
j_call: TRBJ2-2
clone_size: NA
cdr3_nt: TGTGCCAGCAGTCCCCACGGGGGCGGGGAGCTGTTTTTT
cdr3_aa: CASSPHGGGELFF

d_call: NA
v_call: TRBV5-4
j_call: TRBJ2-2
clone_size: NA
cdr3_nt: TGTGCCAGCAGCGGTAACACCGGGGAGCTGTTTTTT
cdr3_aa: CASSGNTGELFF

d_call: NA
v_call: TRBV10-3
j_call: TRBJ2-5
clone_size: NA
cdr3_nt: TGTGCCATCAGTAGGCCTCGAGAGACCCAGTACTTC
cdr3_aa: CAISRPRETQYF